The source of this TCR beta chain is a study of Ad26.COV2.S vaccination and SARS-CoV-2 variants. Sequencing used immunoSEQ multiplex PCR; TCRdb keeps in-frame clones, though not all of them. The sample has 430,000 or so clones, around 90% seen once. Treatment denoted: roughly 20 received Ad26.COV2.S at low or high dose, single or two shots; 5 received placebo; per-sample allocation not given. Vaccine and placebo recipients were sampled on day 63 after the first injection. The germline V gene has CDR1 SQVTM and CDR2 ANQGSEA. The CDR3 runs 16 residues. Between the trimmed V and J ends, which lost 4 bases and 0 bases, there was a span of 16 bases.

The source was peripheral blood, collected in a trial of Ad26.COV2.S vaccine versus placebo. This receptor was taken from a person between 18 and 59 years old who received the Ad26.COV2.S COVID-19 vaccine or a placebo. This chain uses TRBV29-1 with TRBJ2-1, with D hard to call. As DNA, the CDR3 is TGCAGCGTTGGAAAGCAGCGCGTGAGCTCCTACAATGAGCAGTTCTTC. This encodes CSVGKQRVSSYNEQFF.